A single sample is the source of the 13 T cell receptor beta chains below, sequenced in a study of Graves' ophthalmopathy and Graves' hyperthyroidism. RNA transcripts yielded amplified TCR beta CDR3 regions. After a first-round RT-PCR with HTBI primers, a second-round multiplex PCR was run. TCRdb processed the multiplex PCR reads anew with MiXCR; each CDR3 protein has one entry. The sample has 650,000 to 900,000 distinct CDR3 sequences; approximately 40% are singletons. Source material: peripheral blood. These receptors originate from an adult man with Graves' ophthalmopathy.

This chain uses TRBV5-6 with TRBJ2-7; D uncertain. CDR1 and CDR2 from the germline V gene are SGHDT and YYEEEE. The CDR3 runs 14 residues. V was pared by 1 base and J by 0 bases, with 8 bases between. In DNA form, the CDR3 reads TGTGCCAGCAGCTTGCTGAGTTTCTCCTACGAGCAGTACTTC. It is translated as CASSLLSFSYEQYF.

This clonotype came up a few times. The chain has TRBV7-9 and TRBJ2-7; 7 bases map to TRBD1. The J call is uncertain, as TRBJ2-4 better fits the DNA end. Germline-derived CDR1 and CDR2 are SEHNR and FQNEAQ (reference sequence). This CDR3 is 12 amino acids long. CDR3 region: CASSLTGNIQYF. Written as DNA, the CDR3 is TGTGCCAGCAGCTTGACAGGGAACATTCAGTACTTC.

This chain joins TRBV5-1 and TRBJ1-1; the D gene is possibly TRBD1 (5 bases). V was cut by 3 bases and J by 5 bases, with 17 bases left in between. Germline V CDR1 and CDR2: SGHRS, YFSETQ. This CDR3 contains 15 residues. The CDR3 DNA reads as TGCGCCAGCAGCTCCCTCCGCGGGGGAGGGACTGAAGCTTTCTTT. Its protein product is CASSSLRGGGTEAFF.

Regarding this clonotype: Likely a read error: the CDR3 ends without its conserved phenylalanine or tryptophan. The chain carries TRBV7-9 and TRBJ2-7; D ambiguous. Looked up from germline, CDR1 is SEHNR and CDR2 is FQNEAQ (reference sequence). This CDR3 is 14 amino acids long. This chain's CDR3 is CASSLLGTTYEQYL. DNA of the CDR3: TGCGCCAGCAGCTTGTTGGGTACTACCTACGAGCAGTACTTG.

The rearrangement links TRBV2 to TRBJ2-5; 11 bases match TRBD1. The CDR3 length is 15 residues. Germline V gene sequence: CDR1 SNHLY, CDR2 FYNNEI. J lost 1 base, V lost 4 bases, and 2 bases had no gene match. This chain's CDR3 is CASSVGQGGQETQYF. The CDR3 DNA reads as TGTGCCAGCAGTGTGGGACAGGGGGGCCAAGAGACCCAGTACTTC.

This clonotype has only a few counts. V gene TRBV7-9 combines with J gene TRBJ2-7, with D perhaps TRBD2 (5 bases). V was cut by 5 bases and J by 0 bases, with 17 bases left in between. Germline V gives CDR1 SEHNR, CDR2 FQNEAQ (reference sequence). The CDR3 contains 16 residues. This chain's CDR3 is CASSPTRIESSYEQYF. CDR3 nucleotide sequence: TGTGCCAGCAGCCCAACTAGAATCGAGTCCTCCTACGAGCAGTACTTC.

Remarks on this clonotype: The final CDR3 position lacks the conserved phenylalanine or tryptophan, pointing to a likely read error. This CDR3 reads CASSLRELGGYTY. As DNA, the CDR3 is TGTGCCAGCAGCCTAAGGGAATTGGGTGGCTACACCTAC. V usage is TRBV7-2 and J usage is TRBJ1-2; no reliable D call. Germline-derived CDR1 and CDR2 are SGHTA and FQGNSA. Between the trimmed V and J ends, which lost 5 bases and 7 bases, there was a span of 14 bases. The CDR3 extends over 13 amino acids.

This clonotype came up many times. V is TRBV9 and J is TRBJ2-7, with TRBD1 identical over 7 bases. Germline lookup yields CDR1 SGDLS and CDR2 YYNGEE. This CDR3 comprises 15 residues. Trimming cost V 3 bases and J 0 bases; bases outside gene matches: 6. DNA for the CDR3: TGTGCCAGCAGCGGAGGGACAGCCAGCTCCTACGAGCAGTACTTC. This sequence encodes CASSGGTASSYEQYF. The full variable domain, with the rest looked up from reference TRBV9 and TRBJ2-7, is DSGVTQTPKHLITATGQRVTLRCSPRSGDLSVYWYQQSLDQGLQFLIQYYNGEERAKGNILERFSAQQFPDLHSELNLSSLELGDSALYFCASSGGTASSYEQYFGPGTRLTVT.

This clonotype was seen a single time. The junction does not match germline at one end; this may be a read error. The chain carries TRBV19 and TRBJ1-3, with D unclear. There are 14 residues in the CDR3. Per germline, CDR1 LNHDA and CDR2 SQIVND (reference sequence). This CDR3 is CARLLPVTGSTIYF. The CDR3 DNA reads TGTGCCCGTCTCCTTCCGGTCACTGGAAGCACCATATATTTT. The whole variable domain, filled in from reference TRBV19 and TRBJ1-3, reads DGGITQSPKYLFRKEGQNVTLSCEQNLNHDAMYWYRQDPGQGLRLIYYSQIVNDFQKGDIAEGYSVSREKKESFPLTVTSAQKNPTAFYLCARLLPVTGSTIYFGEGSWLTVV.

In its sample, this clonotype was seen a few times. The junction shows a germline mismatch at one end, possibly a read error. The chain combines TRBV10-3 with TRBJ1-3; D is perhaps TRBD1 (6 bases). The CDR3 has 16 residues. Germline V lookup: CDR1 ENHRY, CDR2 SYGVKD. CDR3 in DNA: TGTGCCAGCAGTTACCTGGGACAAGACTCTGGAAACACCATATATTTT. Translation: CASSYLGQDSGNTIYF.

The V call is TRBV14, the J call TRBJ1-1; D might be TRBD1 (5 bases). Germline V CDR1 and CDR2: SGHDN, FVKESK. The CDR3 spans 18 residues. The ends were cut back, 4 bases at V and 4 bases at J, with 25 bases in the middle. CDR3 amino acids: CASSRDVITGSLSTEAFF. The CDR3 DNA follows: TGTGCCAGCAGCCGGGACGTTATCACGGGGAGTTTGAGCACTGAAGCTTTCTTT.

The chain employs TRBV7-7 and TRBJ2-3; the match to TRBD1 covers 9 bases. CDR3 length: 14 residues. The germline V gene encodes CDR1 SSHAT and CDR2 FNYEAQ (reference sequence). V gave up 5 bases and J gave up 4 bases; unmatched junction bases: 4. Here the CDR3 DNA reads TGTGCCAGCAGCAGGGACAGGGATGCAGATACGCAGTATTTT. Amino acid sequence: CASSRDRDADTQYF.

This clonotype has only a few counts. V and J are TRBV2 and TRBJ2-7; 9 nucleotides line up with TRBD1. The germline gives CDR1 SNHLY, CDR2 FYNNEI. CDR3 size: 15 residues. The junction had 8 bases not matched to a gene; V was cut back by 6 bases and J by 2 bases. The CDR3 sequence: CASSPDRGVPYEQYF. Written as DNA, the CDR3 is TGTGCCAGCAGCCCGGACAGGGGAGTCCCCTACGAGCAGTACTTC.